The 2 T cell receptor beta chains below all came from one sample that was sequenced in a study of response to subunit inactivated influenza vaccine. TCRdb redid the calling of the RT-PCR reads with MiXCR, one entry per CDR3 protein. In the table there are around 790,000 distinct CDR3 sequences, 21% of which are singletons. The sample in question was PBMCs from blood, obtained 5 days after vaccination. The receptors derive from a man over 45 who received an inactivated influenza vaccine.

The CDR3 sequence is CASSQERIGLAGKNEQFF. In nucleotides, the CDR3 is TGTGCCAGCAGCCAAGAGAGGATAGGACTAGCGGGAAAAAATGAGCAGTTCTTC. The genes are TRBV3-1 and TRBJ2-1; TRBD2 aligns across 12 bases. The V gene end was trimmed by 0 bases and the J gene end by 7 bases; junction bases not matched to a gene: 10. The CDR3 runs to 18 residues. Germline assignment: CDR1 LGHDT and CDR2 YNNKEL (reference sequence).

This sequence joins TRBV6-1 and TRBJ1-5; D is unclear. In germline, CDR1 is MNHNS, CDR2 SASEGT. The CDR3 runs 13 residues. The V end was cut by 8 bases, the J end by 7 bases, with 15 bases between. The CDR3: CASGKGSGQPQHF. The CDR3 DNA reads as TGTGCCAGCGGCAAAGGGAGCGGGCAGCCCCAGCATTTT.